Listed here are 30 T cell receptor beta chains from one sample, sequenced in a study. Each CDR3 protein is one row after TCRdb ran MiXCR on the 5' RACE reads. The repertoire holds tens of thousands of distinct CDR3 sequences, with approximately 31% as singletons. The sequencing sample was made of memory CD4+ T cells sorted from a lymph node. The subset is: memory CD4+ T cells, CD4+CD45RO+CD25-. Receptor source: a female donor with breast cancer.

The chain is built from TRBV13 and TRBJ2-1; 11 bases are a match to TRBD2. The germline V gene encodes CDR1 PRHDT and CDR2 FYEKMQ (reference sequence). The CDR3 extends over 16 amino acids. The V gene end was trimmed by 0 bases and the J gene end by 9 bases; junction bases not matched to a gene: 7. The chain's CDR3 is CASSLGPGLAGGEQFF. As DNA, the CDR3 is TGTGCCAGCAGCTTAGGCCCCGGACTAGCGGGTGGTGAGCAGTTCTTC.

CDR3 protein: CSSSYGASTDTQYF. DNA of the CDR3: TGCAGCTCCAGCTACGGGGCTAGCACAGATACGCAGTATTTT. This chain uses TRBV29-1 with TRBJ2-3; tentatively, D is TRBD1 or TRBD2 (5 bases each). Germline CDR1 reads SQVTM; CDR2 reads ANQGSEA. This CDR3 region has 14 residues. The ends were cut back, 8 bases at V and 0 bases at J, with 15 bases in the middle.

The chain has TRBV4-1 and TRBJ2-2; D not certain. The CDR3 is 16 amino acids. V lost 1 base and J 2 bases, leaving 11 bases between the germline ends. Per the germline V gene, CDR1 is MGHRA and CDR2 is YSYEKL. The CDR3 spells CASSQVLAENTGELFF. CDR3 bases: TGCGCCAGCAGCCAAGTACTTGCAGAAAACACCGGGGAGCTGTTTTTT.

The genes are TRBV12-3 or TRBV12-4 and TRBJ2-7; possibly TRBD2 for D (6 bases). The CDR3 consists of 13 residues. Between the trimmed V and J ends, which lost 6 bases and 6 bases, there was a span of 15 bases. The CDR3 loop reads CASRDPGTLEQYF. CDR3 in DNA: TGTGCCAGCAGGGATCCAGGGACTCTCGAGCAGTACTTC.

V usage is TRBV7-9 and J usage is TRBJ2-1; the match to TRBD2 covers 12 bases. Trimming cost V 3 bases and J 1 base; bases outside gene matches: 7. The V gene's germline CDR1 is SEHNR and CDR2 FQNEAQ (reference sequence). The CDR3 has 18 amino acids. The CDR3 loop is CASSLWLAGGTSYNEQFF. The CDR3 DNA reads as TGTGCCAGCAGCTTGTGGCTAGCGGGGGGGACGTCCTACAATGAGCAGTTCTTC.

This clonotype was picked up a small number of times. The chain has TRBV6-6 and TRBJ2-7; possibly TRBD1 for D (6 bases). The V gene's germline CDR1 is MNHNY and CDR2 SVGAGI (reference sequence). The CDR3 extends over 13 amino acids. The V gene lost 2 bases and the J gene lost 5 bases, with 10 bases spanning the gap. This CDR3 reads CASSYTGNDEQYF. CDR3 nucleotide sequence: TGTGCCAGCAGTTACACAGGGAATGACGAGCAGTACTTC.

The chain links TRBV6-2 or TRBV6-3 to TRBJ1-5; D unresolved. The CDR3 extends over 14 amino acids. V dropped 2 bases and J dropped 1 base, with 6 bases sitting between them. The germline CDR1 and CDR2 sequences are MNHEY and SVGEGT. The CDR3 reads CASSYGESNQPQHF. The CDR3 DNA sequence: TGTGCCAGCAGTTACGGGGAGAGCAATCAGCCCCAGCATTTT.

The chain combines TRBV20-1 with TRBJ2-5, with 9 bases aligning to TRBD1. Trimming removed 7 bases from V and 2 bases from J; junction bases left unmatched: 11. The CDR3 contains 15 residues. Germline CDR1 is DFQATT and CDR2 is SNEGSKA (reference sequence). DNA for the CDR3: TGCAGTGTCCCCCTGGGGGACAGGGTACAAGAGACCCAGTACTTC. Translated: CSVPLGDRVQETQYF.

The sample holds a few counts of this clonotype. The chain links TRBV12-3 or TRBV12-4 to TRBJ2-7; 10 positions match TRBD1. The length of the CDR3 is 16 residues. Trimming removed 3 bases from V and 7 bases from J; junction bases left unmatched: 12. CDR3 DNA: TGTGCCAGCAGTTTTCGCCCACGACAGGGGGCAAGGGAGCAGTACTTC. Its protein product is CASSFRPRQGAREQYF.

This clonotype was found a few times. The chain combines TRBV10-1 with TRBJ2-7; possible D gene TRBD2, 5 bases. Germline V gene data show CDR1 as WNHNN and CDR2 as SYGVQD (reference sequence). CDR3 length equals 17 residues. V was clipped by 8 bases and J by 0 bases, with 23 bases between them. CDR3 sequence (DNA): TGCGCCAGCGGTTCGAGCGTACGGGGAGTCTTCTCCTACGAGCAGTACTTC. Its protein product is CASGSSVRGVFSYEQYF.

In its sample, this clonotype was seen many times. V gene TRBV5-1 combines with J gene TRBJ2-5, with no clear D. Germline assignment: CDR1 SGHRS and CDR2 YFSETQ. V gave up 2 bases and J gave up 4 bases, with 9 bases separating them. The CDR3 is 13 residues long. This chain's CDR3 is CASSLPRRETQYF. DNA for the CDR3: TGCGCCAGCAGCTTACCTAGAAGAGAGACCCAGTACTTC.

The chain uses TRBV20-1 and TRBJ2-5, with 11 bases aligning to TRBD2. The V and J ends lost 4 bases and 4 bases, in that order; junction bases with no gene match: 2. There are 13 residues in the CDR3. The germline V gene encodes CDR1 DFQATT and CDR2 SNEGSKA (reference sequence). The CDR3 DNA sequence: TGCAGTGCTATGACTAGCGGGACAGAGACCCAGTACTTC. Translated, it gives CSAMTSGTETQYF.

A few counts support this clonotype. V is TRBV27 and J is TRBJ1-1; the match to TRBD1 covers 10 bases. The CDR3 has 15 residues. V lost 5 bases to trimming and J lost 7 bases; unmatched junction nucleotides: 10. The germline V gene encodes CDR1 MNHEY and CDR2 SMNVEV (reference sequence). CDR3 residues: CASSQRDRGFGEAFF. DNA of the CDR3: TGTGCCAGCAGTCAACGGGACAGGGGATTTGGTGAAGCTTTCTTT.

This clonotype was observed a handful of times. The V gene is TRBV5-1, the J gene TRBJ2-7; TRBD1 is a possible D gene (6 bases). V lost 4 bases to trimming and J lost 4 bases, with 15 bases between them. This CDR3 is 14 amino acids long. The V gene's germline CDR1 is SGHRS and CDR2 YFSETQ. The CDR3: CASSPPGQKYEQYF. As DNA, the CDR3 is TGCGCCAGCAGCCCGCCGGGACAAAAATACGAGCAGTACTTC.

The V call is TRBV12-5, the J call TRBJ1-5; D possibly corresponds to TRBD1 (5 bases). In germline, CDR1 is LGHNT, CDR2 FRNRAP. This CDR3 spans 19 amino acids. V was pared by 0 bases and J by 1 base, with 19 bases between. CDR3 DNA sequence: TGTGCTAGTGGTTTGGTTCCGGGACGCAACCCTAGGAGCAATCAGCCCCAGCATTTT. Protein: CASGLVPGRNPRSNQPQHF.

Only a few counts were recorded for this clonotype. This rearrangement joins TRBV20-1 to TRBJ2-3, with a possible D match to TRBD1 (6 bases). Between the trimmed V and J ends, which lost 7 bases and 0 bases, there was a span of 11 bases. The germline V gene has CDR1 DFQATT and CDR2 SNEGSKA (reference sequence). This CDR3 comprises 13 residues. CDR3 in DNA: TGCAGTGGACAGGCACCTAGCACAGATACGCAGTATTTT. The encoded protein is CSGQAPSTDTQYF.

This chain uses TRBV4-1 with TRBJ2-5; D gene unclear. This CDR3 contains 13 residues. V was shortened by 3 bases and J by 2 bases, with 7 bases between the two germline ends. From germline, CDR1 is MGHRA and CDR2 YSYEKL. The DNA of the CDR3 is TGCGCCAGCAGCCAGAGGCGACAAGAGACCCAGTACTTC. It specifies CASSQRRQETQYF.

V is TRBV12-3 or TRBV12-4 and J is TRBJ1-6; D is uncertain. The CDR3 runs to 15 residues. The ends were cut back, 1 base at V and 6 bases at J, with 10 bases in the middle. DNA for the CDR3: TGTGCCAGCAGTTTAGTCGGGTACGGTAATTCACCCCTCCACTTT. This gives the protein CASSLVGYGNSPLHF.

A few counts support this clonotype. The chain combines TRBV27 with TRBJ2-3, with a tentative D call TRBD1 (6 bases). Germline V gene lookup returns CDR1 MNHEY and CDR2 SMNVEV (reference sequence). Deletions cut 7 bases from V and 0 bases from J, with 17 bases between. There are 16 residues in the CDR3. The CDR3 is CASILRGVSSTDTQYF. As DNA, the CDR3 is TGTGCCAGCATCCTCAGGGGCGTTTCTAGCACAGATACGCAGTATTTT.

The chain couples TRBV6-2 or TRBV6-3 to TRBJ2-7; D is possibly TRBD1 (6 bases). The CDR3 consists of 14 residues. Germline CDR1 and CDR2: MNHEY and SVGEGT. Trimming removed 2 bases at V and 2 bases at J, with 10 bases between. Here the CDR3 reads CASSYRTDTYEQYF. The DNA for the CDR3 is TGTGCCAGCAGTTACCGGACAGATACCTACGAGCAGTACTTC.

This clonotype was seen only a few times. The chain uses TRBV28 and TRBJ2-5; 16 nucleotides agree with TRBD2. The CDR3 runs to 18 residues. V lost 4 bases and J lost 5; bases outside the gene matches: 10. Germline loops: CDR1 MDHEN, CDR2 SYDVKM. The CDR3 loop is CASSSSTTGLAGGETQYF. CDR3 nucleotide sequence: TGTGCCAGCAGTTCCTCAACCACGGGACTAGCGGGGGGGGAGACCCAGTACTTC.

The V gene is TRBV5-4, the J gene TRBJ2-7; D perhaps matches TRBD2 (6 bases). Trimming left V 0 bases short and J 5 bases short, with 9 bases between. CDR3 size: 13 residues. The V gene's germline CDR1 is SGHNT and CDR2 YYREEE (reference sequence). The CDR3 bases are TGTGCCAGCAGCTTGGGACGGGAGAACGAGCAGTACTTC. It yields the protein CASSLGRENEQYF.

This clonotype was counted only a few times. The chain joins TRBV5-6 to TRBJ2-1; 10 bases match TRBD1. This CDR3 has 15 amino acids. With V trimmed by 2 bases and J by 8 bases, 7 bases remained unmatched. CDR1 and CDR2 from the germline V gene are SGHDT and YYEEEE. The CDR3 loop reads CASSLRDRGAHEQFF. The CDR3 DNA reads as TGTGCCAGCAGCTTAAGGGACAGGGGCGCCCATGAGCAGTTCTTC.

In its sample, this clonotype was seen many times. J is TRBJ2-6 and V is TRBV6-6, with 8 nucleotides matching TRBD1. This CDR3 comprises 16 residues. V was clipped by 2 bases and J by 4 bases; unmatched bases: 4. Germline V gives CDR1 MNHNY, CDR2 SVGAGI (reference sequence). The chain's CDR3 is CASSYGTGAGANVLTF. The CDR3 coding sequence is TGTGCCAGCAGTTACGGGACAGGTGCCGGGGCCAACGTCCTGACTTTC.

The chain links TRBV3-1 to TRBJ2-5; TRBD2 aligns across 7 bases. Germline CDR1 and CDR2: LGHDT and YNNKEL (reference sequence). The CDR3 is made up of 15 amino acids. Trimming took 3 bases from V and 0 from J; bases not matched to a gene: 4. As DNA, the CDR3 is TGTGCCAGCAGCCAGTACGGACTAGACCAAGAGACCCAGTACTTC. Protein sequence: CASSQYGLDQETQYF.

In this sample, this clonotype turned up a few times. The V and J genes are TRBV4-1 and TRBJ2-7; a possible D gene is TRBD2 (6 bases). Trimming left V 0 bases short and J 0 bases short, with 12 bases between. The CDR3 is 16 residues long. Germline V gene data show CDR1 as MGHRA and CDR2 as YSYEKL. CDR3 DNA sequence: TGCGCCAGCAGCCAAGATCCTAGCGTCAACTCCTACGAGCAGTACTTC. Translation: CASSQDPSVNSYEQYF.

Points on this clonotype: The CDR3 ends on some other residue instead of the conserved phenylalanine or tryptophan, so this is likely a read error. This chain links TRBV5-1 with TRBJ2-2; a weak D match, TRBD2 (6 bases). Germline-derived CDR1 and CDR2 are SGHRS and YFSETQ. V lost 4 bases to trimming and J lost 4 bases, with 17 bases between them. The CDR3 runs to 16 residues. The CDR3 DNA is TGCGCCAGCAGCCCCGCGGGGCGGGAAAGCACCGGGGAGCTGTTTATT. It is translated as CASSPAGRESTGELFI.

The chain links TRBV7-6 to TRBJ1-2; D is uncertain. V was shortened by 1 base and J by 8 bases, with 11 bases between the two germline ends. The CDR3 is 13 residues long. CDR1 is SGHVS and CDR2 is FNYEAQ in the germline V gene. CDR3 bases: TGTGCCAGCAGCTTAGGGTCTACTGGCGGCTACACCTTC. This translates into CASSLGSTGGYTF.

This clonotype was seen only a few times. The chain combines TRBV6-1 with TRBJ2-7; D possibly corresponds to TRBD1 (5 bases). CDR3 length: 13 residues. Trimming removed 10 bases from V and 2 bases from J, with 15 bases in between. The germline V gene has CDR1 MNHNS and CDR2 SASEGT. Here the CDR3 reads CATRATSAYEQYF. The CDR3 DNA follows: TGTGCCACCAGGGCGACTTCGGCCTACGAGCAGTACTTC.

This clonotype has a handful of counts. The CDR3 reads CASSLRGRLMGTGELFF. The CDR3 nucleotides read TGTGCCAGCAGTTTAAGGGGCAGGTTAATGGGCACCGGGGAGCTGTTTTTT. The V gene is TRBV28, the J gene TRBJ2-2; tentatively, D is TRBD1 (5 bases). V was clipped by 2 bases and J by 4 bases, with 17 bases between them. This CDR3 has 17 amino acids. CDR1 is MDHEN and CDR2 is SYDVKM in the germline V gene. The full variable domain, with the rest looked up from reference TRBV28 and TRBJ2-2, is DVKVTQSSRYLVKRTGEKVFLECVQDMDHENMFWYRQDPGLGLRLIYFSYDVKMKEKGDIPEGYSVSREKKERFSLILESASTNQTSMYLCASSLRGRLMGTGELFFGEGSRLTVL.